The 22 T cell receptor beta chains listed next were all sequenced from one sample in a study of ipilimumab plus nivolumab after autologous stem cell transplantation. TCRdb's copy holds only in-frame clones and misses some; the assay was immunoSEQ multiplex PCR. This table holds 8,000 to 13,000 clones, 78% found once. The specimen was PBMCs, collected in a trial of ipilimumab plus nivolumab as post-transplant consolidation. The receptor set was obtained from a male donor with diffuse large B-cell lymphoma.

The V call is TRBV13, the J call TRBJ2-1, with 9 bases matching TRBD1. Per germline, CDR1 PRHDT and CDR2 FYEKMQ (reference sequence). Trimming at V came to 4 bases and at J to 4 bases, leaving 5 bases not matched to a gene. The CDR3 has 15 residues. The CDR3 spells CASSWGQGKYNEQFF. The CDR3 DNA sequence: TGTGCCAGCAGCTGGGGACAGGGAAAGTACAATGAGCAGTTCTTC.

The chain uses TRBV5-6 and TRBJ1-4; D is possibly TRBD1 (6 bases). The CDR3 length is 15 residues. V was trimmed by 4 bases and J by 7 bases, leaving 17 bases between them. The germline V gene encodes CDR1 SGHDT and CDR2 YYEEEE. CDR3 in amino acids: CASSTLGRGGEKLFF. Written as DNA, the CDR3 is TGTGCCAGCAGCACCCTTGGCAGGGGAGGTGAAAAACTGTTTTTT.

This clone is classed as large. The rearrangement links TRBV15 to TRBJ2-2, with D maybe TRBD1 (5 bases). V was shortened by 4 bases and J by 7 bases, with 19 bases between the two germline ends. The CDR3 is 16 amino acids. Germline V CDR1 and CDR2: LNHNV, YYDKDF (reference sequence). The CDR3 reads CATSTYGQGPIGELFF. Here the CDR3 DNA reads TGTGCCACCAGCACATACGGGCAGGGTCCCATCGGGGAGCTGTTTTTT.

The chain couples TRBV9 to TRBJ2-3; 7 nucleotides match TRBD1. CDR1 is SGDLS and CDR2 is YYNGEE in the germline V gene. J gave up 1 base and V 0 bases, and 2 bases lay outside the gene matches. This CDR3 has 15 amino acids. Here the CDR3 DNA reads TGTGCCAGCAGCGTAGTCCAGGGGGGCACAGATACGCAGTATTTT. The encoded protein is CASSVVQGGTDTQYF.

The V call is TRBV6-1, the J call TRBJ1-5; the D gene is possibly TRBD1 (5 bases). The CDR3 has 14 residues. V shed 2 bases and J shed 7 bases, with 12 bases lying between them. Germline CDR1 MNHNS, CDR2 SASEGT. The CDR3 sequence is CASSESLGGQPQHF. CDR3 nucleotides: TGTGCCAGCAGTGAATCTCTGGGGGGGCAGCCCCAGCATTTT.

This clone showed up just once. The chain links TRBV6-6 to TRBJ1-1; the D is unclear. Trimming removed 0 bases from V and 4 bases from J, with 12 bases in between. Germline loops: CDR1 MNHNY, CDR2 SVGAGI (reference sequence). The CDR3 spans 15 residues. The CDR3 loop reads CASSYSPGAATEAFF. CDR3 nucleotide sequence: TGTGCCAGCAGTTACTCGCCAGGCGCGGCCACTGAAGCTTTCTTT.

This chain uses TRBV9 with TRBJ1-5; possible D gene TRBD1, 5 bases. V was pared by 0 bases and J by 5 bases, with 12 bases between. CDR3 length: 15 residues. From germline, CDR1 is SGDLS and CDR2 YYNGEE. As DNA, the CDR3 is TGTGCCAGCAGCGTAGCGCCCTCCAGGGATCAGCCCCAGCATTTT. Its protein is CASSVAPSRDQPQHF. The whole variable domain, filled in from reference TRBV9 and TRBJ1-5, reads DSGVTQTPKHLITATGQRVTLRCSPRSGDLSVYWYQQSLDQGLQFLIQYYNGEERAKGNILERFSAQQFPDLHSELNLSSLELGDSALYFCASSVAPSRDQPQHFGDGTRLSIL.

This clone was seen a few times. This sequence joins TRBV9 and TRBJ1-1; 7 bases align to TRBD1. After removal of 5 bases from V and 2 bases from J, the junction contained 6 bases not matched to a gene. Germline lookup yields CDR1 SGDLS and CDR2 YYNGEE. CDR3 length equals 14 residues. The CDR3 sequence: CASRPQGVNTEAFF. The CDR3 nucleotides read TGTGCCAGCAGACCGCAGGGGGTTAACACTGAAGCTTTCTTT.

This chain links TRBV5-4 with TRBJ1-1; 7 bases fit TRBD1. The CDR3 runs 15 residues. The junction had 5 bases not matched to a gene; V was cut back by 3 bases and J by 0 bases. Per germline, CDR1 SGHNT and CDR2 YYREEE (reference sequence). CDR3 in amino acids: CASSSPTGLNTEAFF. CDR3 DNA: TGTGCCAGCAGCTCTCCGACAGGGCTGAACACTGAAGCTTTCTTT.

This clone has just a few counts. This sequence joins TRBV7-2 and TRBJ1-1; D remains unclear. The V and J ends lost 4 bases and 5 bases respectively, with 11 bases between them. Germline V gene data show CDR1 as SGHTA and CDR2 as FQGNSA. The CDR3 loop spans 13 amino acids. CDR3 sequence: CASSSRGGTEAFF. The CDR3 nucleotides read TGTGCCAGCAGCTCCCGGGGAGGGACTGAAGCTTTCTTT.

The genes are TRBV5-1 and TRBJ2-7; weak D call: TRBD1 (6 bases). The CDR3 spans 15 residues. Trimming shortened V by 2 bases and J by 7 bases, and 19 bases separated the two germline ends. CDR1 and CDR2 from the germline V gene are SGHRS and YFSETQ. The CDR3 region has the DNA TGCGCCAGCAGCTTTGGGGGCCAGGAGGTTGCTGAGCAGTACTTC. Its protein is CASSFGGQEVAEQYF.

The chain has TRBV30 and TRBJ2-1, with TRBD2 matching 8 bases. CDR3 length equals 15 residues. Per germline, CDR1 GTSNPN and CDR2 SVGIG (reference sequence). J lost 0 bases, V lost 7 bases, and 8 bases had no gene match. CDR3 coding DNA: TGTGCCTCCCAATCGGGGGGGGCCTCCTACAATGAGCAGTTCTTC. Its translation: CASQSGGASYNEQFF.

The rearrangement links TRBV5-1 to TRBJ2-2; D uncertain. Deletions cut 5 bases from V and 6 bases from J, with 11 bases between. Germline CDR1 SGHRS, CDR2 YFSETQ. This CDR3 spans 13 amino acids. CDR3 DNA sequence: TGCGCCAGCAGTCGGGTGGATTCCGGGGAGCTGTTTTTT. This sequence encodes CASSRVDSGELFF.

V and J are TRBV19 and TRBJ1-4; D not resolved. Germline CDR1 is LNHDA and CDR2 is SQIVND (reference sequence). CDR3 length equals 15 residues. Trimming cost V 3 bases and J 5 bases, with 13 bases left between them. In DNA form, the CDR3 reads TGTGCCAGTAGTATCGCCCGCCTGGCGAATGAAAAACTGTTTTTT. Translating it yields CASSIARLANEKLFF.

The chain employs TRBV2 and TRBJ1-2, with unresolved D. The germline V gene has CDR1 SNHLY and CDR2 FYNNEI. Trimming left V 3 bases short and J 4 bases short, with 12 bases between. This CDR3 is built from 14 residues. CDR3 region: CASSDPDYGYGYTF. The CDR3 DNA is TGTGCCAGCAGTGACCCAGACTATGGCTATGGCTACACCTTC.

The J gene is TRBJ2-5, the V gene TRBV27, with a tentative D call TRBD1 (5 bases). Germline V gene lookup returns CDR1 MNHEY and CDR2 SMNVEV (reference sequence). The CDR3 loop spans 13 amino acids. The V gene lost 10 bases and the J gene lost 1 base, with 13 bases spanning the gap. The CDR3 is CATGTGFQETQYF. CDR3 coding DNA: TGTGCCACCGGTACAGGCTTCCAAGAGACCCAGTACTTC.

The chain joins TRBV5-1 to TRBJ2-6; D is uncertain. The CDR3 length is 16 residues. The germline V gene encodes CDR1 SGHRS and CDR2 YFSETQ. V gave up 0 bases and J gave up 0 bases, with 7 bases separating them. In nucleotides, the CDR3 is TGCGCCAGCAGCTTGGATCCGAACTCTGGGGCCAACGTCCTGACTTTC. Protein product: CASSLDPNSGANVLTF.

The gene calls are TRBV7-8 and TRBJ1-2; TRBD1 agrees at 8 bases. The CDR3 spans 14 residues. Losses at the gene ends were 5 bases for V and 6 bases for J; bases not matched to a gene: 8. The germline gives CDR1 SGHVS, CDR2 FQNEAQ. The CDR3 DNA reads TGTGCCAGCAGCAAGAGGACAGGGTTCGATGGCTACACCTTC. It encodes CASSKRTGFDGYTF.

V usage is TRBV19 and J usage is TRBJ1-1, with 9 bases fitting TRBD1. Germline CDR1 is LNHDA and CDR2 is SQIVND (reference sequence). This CDR3 spans 13 amino acids. V gave up 9 bases and J gave up 5 bases; unmatched junction bases: 7. The CDR3 nucleotides are TGTGCCAGCTGTACAGGGGGCGGGACTGAAGCTTTCTTT. It codes for CASCTGGGTEAFF.

V is TRBV5-1 and J is TRBJ2-5, with TRBD1 matching over 9 bases. Germline trimming cut 2 bases from V and 1 base from J; bases unmatched to any gene: 3. This CDR3 has 15 amino acids. Per germline, CDR1 SGHRS and CDR2 YFSETQ. In DNA form, the CDR3 reads TGCGCCAGCAGCTTAATGACAGGGGGCCAAGAGACCCAGTACTTC. Its protein product is CASSLMTGGQETQYF.

The chain employs TRBV6-1 and TRBJ1-6; D may be TRBD1 (6 bases). Germline lookup yields CDR1 MNHNS and CDR2 SASEGT. The CDR3 spans 14 residues. Trimming took 6 bases from V and 5 from J, leaving 11 bases between them. The CDR3 sequence is CASSGQFDNSPLHF. The CDR3 DNA reads as TGTGCCAGCAGCGGACAGTTCGATAATTCACCCCTCCACTTT.

J is TRBJ1-4 and V is TRBV7-9; perhaps TRBD1 as D (5 bases). The CDR3 length is 18 residues. Germline V gene lookup returns CDR1 SEHNR and CDR2 FQNEAQ (reference sequence). Trimming shortened V by 2 bases and J by 4 bases, and 20 bases separated the two germline ends. The CDR3 here is CASSLRPGVSLINEKLFF. The CDR3 DNA sequence: TGTGCCAGCAGCTTACGGCCGGGGGTCTCCCTGATTAATGAAAAACTGTTTTTT.